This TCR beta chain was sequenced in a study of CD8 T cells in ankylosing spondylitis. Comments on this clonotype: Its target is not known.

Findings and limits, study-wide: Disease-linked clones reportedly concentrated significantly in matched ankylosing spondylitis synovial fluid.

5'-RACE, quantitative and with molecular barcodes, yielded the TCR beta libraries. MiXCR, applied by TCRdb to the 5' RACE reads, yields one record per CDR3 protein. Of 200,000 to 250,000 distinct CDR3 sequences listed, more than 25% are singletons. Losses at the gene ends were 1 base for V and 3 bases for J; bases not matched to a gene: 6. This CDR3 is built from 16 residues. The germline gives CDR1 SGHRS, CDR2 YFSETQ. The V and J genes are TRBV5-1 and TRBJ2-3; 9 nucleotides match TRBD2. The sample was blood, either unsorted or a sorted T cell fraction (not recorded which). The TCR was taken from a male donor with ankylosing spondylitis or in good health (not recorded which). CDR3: CASSLYWTSATDTQYF. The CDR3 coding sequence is TGCGCCAGCAGCTTGTACTGGACTAGCGCTACAGATACGCAGTATTTT.